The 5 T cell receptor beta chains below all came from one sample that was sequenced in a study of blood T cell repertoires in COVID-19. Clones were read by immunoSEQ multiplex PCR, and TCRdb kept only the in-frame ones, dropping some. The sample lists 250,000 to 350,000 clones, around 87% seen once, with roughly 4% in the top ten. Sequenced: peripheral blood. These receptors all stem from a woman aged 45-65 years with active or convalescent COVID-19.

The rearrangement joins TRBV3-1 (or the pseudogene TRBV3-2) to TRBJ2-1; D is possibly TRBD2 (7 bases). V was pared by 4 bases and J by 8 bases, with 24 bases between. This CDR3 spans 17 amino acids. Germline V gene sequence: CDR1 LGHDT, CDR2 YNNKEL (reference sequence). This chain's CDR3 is CASSPYSSVGGADEQFF. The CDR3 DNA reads TGTGCCAGCAGCCCCTACTCTAGCGTTGGGGGGGCGGATGAGCAGTTCTTC.

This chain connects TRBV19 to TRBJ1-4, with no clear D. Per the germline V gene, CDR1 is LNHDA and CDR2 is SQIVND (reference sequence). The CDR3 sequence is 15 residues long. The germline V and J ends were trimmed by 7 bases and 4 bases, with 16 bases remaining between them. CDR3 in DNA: TGTGCCAGTAACCCCTCCCGGGATCGTAATGAAAAACTGTTTTTT. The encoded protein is CASNPSRDRNEKLFF.

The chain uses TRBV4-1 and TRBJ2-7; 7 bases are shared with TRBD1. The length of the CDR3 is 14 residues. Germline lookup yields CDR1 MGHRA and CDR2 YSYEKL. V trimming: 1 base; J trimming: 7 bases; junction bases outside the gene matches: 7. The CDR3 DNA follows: TGCGCCAGCAGCCAAGGCCAGGGGGTGATGGAGCAGTACTTC. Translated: CASSQGQGVMEQYF.

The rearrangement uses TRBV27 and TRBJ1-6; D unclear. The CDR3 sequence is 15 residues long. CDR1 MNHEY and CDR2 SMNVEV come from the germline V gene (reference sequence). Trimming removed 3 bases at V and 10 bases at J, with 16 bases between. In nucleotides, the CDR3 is TGTGCCAGCAGTTTCTTGGGAGGGTTGGAATCACCCCTCCACTTT. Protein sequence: CASSFLGGLESPLHF.

The CDR3 region is CASSPPLARRSYNEQFF. For the CDR3, the DNA is TGTGCCAGCTCACCACCATTAGCCAGGAGGTCCTACAATGAGCAGTTCTTC. The genes are TRBV18 and TRBJ2-1, with D possibly being TRBD2 (5 bases). CDR1 and CDR2 (germline): KGHSH, LQKENI. V shed 0 bases and J shed 1 base, with 13 bases lying between them. The CDR3 is 17 residues long.